This is a list of T cell receptor beta chains from one sample in a study of PD-1 blockade in classical Hodgkin lymphoma. Only in-frame clones appear in the TCRdb table, and some are missing; sequencing was by immunoSEQ multiplex PCR. Of tens of thousands of clones listed, around 90% are singletons. The starting material was peripheral blood mononuclear cells (PBMCs), obtained at baseline. The receptor set was obtained from a human donor with classical Hodgkin lymphoma. Each CDR3 is given with its conserved first and last residue. Fields, in order: CDR3 length, D gene, V gene, J gene, clone size, CDR3 DNA, CDR3 protein. The D gene is left open where the match is weak. The size field is filled for only some rows; it gives once, few, many or a size class.

>12|TRBD1|TRBV2|TRBJ2-7|NA
TGTGCCATGGGGACAGGGATCAACGAGCAGTACTTC
CAMGTGINEQYF
>17|NA|TRBV30|TRBJ1-3|NA
TGTGCCTGGAGCCACCCGACAGGAGATCTCTCTGGAAACACCATATATTTT
CAWSHPTGDLSGNTIYF
>12|NA|TRBV10-3|TRBJ2-7|NA
TGTGCCATCAGCCGGACTACCTACGAGCAGTACTTC
CAISRTTYEQYF
>16|TRBD2|TRBV6-5|TRBJ2-7|NA
TGTGCCAGCAGTTACTCAGCCGGGACTAGCGGGGGGGAGCAGTACTTC
CASSYSAGTSGGEQYF
>14|TRBD2|TRBV7-9|TRBJ2-7|NA
TGTGCCAGCAGTAGGAGCCCGGGGGGTTACGAGCAGTACTTC
CASSRSPGGYEQYF
>16|TRBD1|TRBV7-9|TRBJ2-2|NA
TGTGCCAGCAGCCCGCGCAGGGGGCCGTCCACCGGGGAGCTGTTTTTT
CASSPRRGPSTGELFF
>14|TRBD1|TRBV7-2|TRBJ2-1|few
TGTGCCAGCGCCGGGACAGGGCTTCCAAATGAGCAGTTCTTC
CASAGTGLPNEQFF
>15|NA|TRBV13|TRBJ1-1|NA
TGTGCCAGCAGCCTTAGGACACCCGCGGGCACTGAAGCTTTCTTT
CASSLRTPAGTEAFF
>12|TRBD2|TRBV6-5|TRBJ2-1|NA
TGTGCCAGCAGTTTCCCGGGACTAGAGCAGTTCTTC
CASSFPGLEQFF
>17|TRBD2|TRBV28|TRBJ2-7|NA
TGTGCCAGCAGCCTCCTCACTTCCCGGGGGGTTCCCTACGAGCAGTACTTC
CASSLLTSRGVPYEQYF